What follows is one TCR beta chain and its context. Its antigen is unknown. No clone much larger than this one lies a single base away; base qualities are absent. This specimen comes from a study of blood T cell repertoires in COVID-19 (TCRdb year 2020). Regarding the complete study: Samples from collaborators originated in the United States, Italy and Spain and spanned both the acute and convalescent phases of COVID-19. The material from the prospective study consisted of cDNA or gDNA derived from T cells, B-cell-depleted T cells, or PBMCs. Subjects who had been exposed to COVID-19, were actively infected with it, or had recovered from it provided the deeply sampled blood TCRbeta repertoires that made up the dataset. The repertoires were released in a freely available public database intended as a resource for research on the immune response to SARS-CoV-2. Samples were obtained from the ongoing ImmuneRACE study (first 160 participants) and from about 1,300 subjects provided by 6 global collaborators. Nearly every sample came with metadata listing a de-identified subject ID, COVID-19 status, age in years and sex. Where HLA class I and class II types were available, the types were taken from metadata supplied by the sample provider, not from assay-based typing. What the study reported, not specific to this receptor: How much clinical and demographic metadata was included differed by source and by participant, and the metadata was provided uncurated.

The CDR3 starts with the cysteine, ends with the phenylalanine, and has 13 residues. This entry keeps only the CDR3 DNA: 39 bases, framed from base 1. Per the germline V gene (reference sequence), SGHKS is the CDR1 and YYEKEE is the CDR2. At the junction V is shortened by 7 bases and J by 4 bases; bases outside the gene matches: 5. Enrolling through a virtual design, the prospective study's participants ranged in age from about 18 to 100 years and lived across 20 to 30 United States geographic areas. In the prospective study, cohorts were assigned on the basis of participant-reported clinical history obtained from a screening survey and a study questionnaire. Mobile phlebotomists in the prospective study collected whole blood, serum and a nasopharyngeal or oropharyngeal swab from every participant. Prospective study participants could optionally give additional blood draws and questionnaires over an approximately 2-month period. Before DNA extraction, prospective study blood samples were shipped either frozen or at room temperature.

The immunoSEQ Assay, a bias-controlled multiplex PCR, was used to amplify TCRbeta CDR3 regions from genomic DNA. The paper's data handling went like this. Within the assay, amplification of reference gene primers was used to estimate how many nucleated cells each sample contained. To quantify the absolute abundance of each unique TCRbeta CDR3 rearrangement, sequence reads were collapsed and filtered. For each sample, productive Simpson clonality was calculated as the square root of Simpson's diversity index over productive rearrangements. The clones in this table, taken by TCRdb from immuneACCESS, are in-frame only. Not every clone is retained; where verified, under half of the shortfall comes from an unresolved V gene, and the cause of the rest is unknown. V and J calls and clone size are those listed in that table; D and trimming were worked out from the DNA. The sample records roughly 240,000 clones, over 75% of which are singletons. In total, the top ten clones hold approximately 9.1% of the sample.

The V and J segments used are TRBV5-5 and TRBJ1-1, and TRBD1 aligns with 9 junction nucleotides. The sample was PBMCs or T cells enriched from blood (not recorded which). This clonotype originated in a woman aged 50 to 60 with acute COVID-19. The CDR3 has the sequence CASGQGLITEAFF. The sequence in DNA is TGTGCCAGCGGACAGGGGCTGATCACTGAAGCTTTCTTT.